Detailed here is one TCR beta chain. The antigen is unknown. Clones were sequenced by immunoSEQ multiplex PCR, and TCRdb holds only the in-frame ones, with some missing. Found here are 15,000 to 20,000 clones, 80% to 85% of them singletons; the top ten hold roughly 44%. This CDR3 spans 15 amino acids. Germline assignment: CDR1 MNHEY and CDR2 SVGAGI. V lost 0 bases to trimming and J lost 2 bases, with 11 bases between them. The source of the sample is a study of OX40 agonist ivuxolimab in advanced cancers. Background on the study: Ivuxolimab was delivered to patients intravenously every 2 weeks at doses spanning 0.01 to 10 mg/kg.

Broader study findings: Nonresponders, in some cases, also had low normalized T-cell clonal expansion. Antigen specificity remained undetermined for the expanded peripheral T cells.

The source material was CD4+ or CD8+ T cells sorted from blood, sampled in a trial of the OX40 agonist ivuxolimab. The J gene is TRBJ2-7, the V gene TRBV6-5; TRBD1 might be the D (6 bases). This sequence was found in an adult with an advanced solid tumor such as melanoma, head and neck, liver or kidney cancer. CDR3 residues: CASSYSSRGTYEQYF. In DNA, the CDR3 is TGTGCCAGCAGTTACTCGAGCAGGGGCACCTACGAGCAGTACTTC.